The 20 T cell receptor beta chains reported below all come from one sample, sequenced in a study of tumor-infiltrating lymphocytes in localized non-small cell lung cancer. Sequencing used immunoSEQ multiplex PCR; TCRdb keeps in-frame clones, though not all of them. This sample yields approximately 13,000 clones, of which around 74% are seen a single time; roughly an eighth belongs to the top ten. The material sequenced was lung tumor tissue. The receptor set was obtained from a human donor with non-small cell lung cancer.

The V call is TRBV6-5, the J call TRBJ1-3; D remains unclear. The CDR3 is made up of 15 amino acids. CDR1 is MNHEY and CDR2 is SVGAGI in the germline V gene. The V and J ends lost 2 bases and 4 bases respectively, with 12 bases between them. The CDR3 is CASSYNGLPGNTIYF. CDR3 bases: TGTGCCAGCAGTTACAATGGTCTTCCCGGAAACACCATATATTTT.

The chain couples TRBV7-9 to TRBJ2-7; D is unresolved. The CDR3 covers 13 residues. CDR1 is SEHNR and CDR2 is FQNEAQ in the germline V gene (reference sequence). V was clipped by 1 base and J by 4 bases, with 8 bases between them. The CDR3 DNA is TGTGCCAGCAGCTTAGGAGTAATATACGAGCAGTACTTC. As protein: CASSLGVIYEQYF.

V gene TRBV19 combines with J gene TRBJ1-6; D not certain. CDR1 is LNHDA and CDR2 is SQIVND in the germline V gene (reference sequence). V was shortened by 5 bases and J by 6 bases, with 17 bases between the two germline ends. The CDR3 sequence is 16 residues long. The CDR3: CASSSPGIGPNSPLHF. In DNA, the CDR3 is TGTGCCAGTAGTTCTCCCGGGATAGGTCCTAATTCACCCCTCCACTTT.

V and J are TRBV5-1 and TRBJ2-4; weak D call: TRBD1 (6 bases). V lost 4 bases to trimming and J lost 13 bases, with 12 bases between them. This CDR3 is 11 amino acids long. CDR1 is SGHRS, CDR2 YFSETQ, per germline. The CDR3 region has the DNA TGCGCCAGCAGCACAGGGTTGGTGCAGTACTTC. It encodes CASSTGLVQYF.

This clone was counted only a few times. The rearrangement uses TRBV28 and TRBJ1-5; D unclear. CDR1 and CDR2 from the germline V gene are MDHEN and SYDVKM. V lost 3 bases and J 11 bases, leaving 8 bases between the germline ends. The CDR3 consists of 11 residues. The DNA for the CDR3 is TGTGCCAGCAGTTTTAGAGCAACCCAGCATTTT. Protein: CASSFRATQHF.

This clone was detected once. This chain uses TRBV5-6 with TRBJ2-3; the D is unclear. The V gene lost 4 bases and the J gene lost 6 bases, with 6 bases spanning the gap. Germline loops: CDR1 SGHDT, CDR2 YYEEEE. The CDR3 sequence is 11 residues long. CDR3 bases: TGTGCCAGCAGCGTCAGGGATACGCAGTATTTT. This encodes CASSVRDTQYF. The entire variable domain, with the rest obtained from reference TRBV5-6 and TRBJ2-3, is as follows: DAGVTQSPTHLIKTRGQQVTLRCSPKSGHDTVSWYQQALGQGPQFIFQYYEEEERQRGNFPDRFSGHQFPNYSSELNVNALLLGDSALYLCASSVRDTQYFGPGTRLTVL.

V and J are TRBV7-2 and TRBJ2-3; a possible D gene is TRBD2 (6 bases). The CDR3 has 16 residues. The V gene's germline CDR1 is SGHTA and CDR2 FQGNSA. Deletions cut 5 bases from V and 1 base from J, with 16 bases between. The CDR3 DNA is TGTGCCAGCAGCCCTTCAGGTGGAGGGCGCACAGATACGCAGTATTTT. It is translated as CASSPSGGGRTDTQYF.

The chain carries TRBV6-5 and TRBJ1-4; D uncertain. The germline V and J ends were trimmed by 4 bases and 2 bases, with 8 bases remaining between them. Per the germline V gene, CDR1 is MNHEY and CDR2 is SVGAGI. The CDR3 loop spans 14 amino acids. DNA for the CDR3: TGTGCCAGCAGTTCGAGGCAGACTAATGAAAAACTGTTTTTT. The encoded protein is CASSSRQTNEKLFF.

The V and J genes are TRBV4-3 and TRBJ1-2; 7 nucleotides line up with TRBD1. Germline V gene sequence: CDR1 LGHNA, CDR2 YSLEER. J gave up 1 base and V 4 bases, and 6 bases lay outside the gene matches. The CDR3 is 15 amino acids. CDR3 in DNA: TGCGCCAGCAGCCCTCAGGGGGATCTTAACTATGGCTACACCTTC. It encodes CASSPQGDLNYGYTF.

V is TRBV7-8 and J is TRBJ2-3; 9 bases agree with TRBD2. The CDR3 is made up of 15 amino acids. Trimming removed 3 bases from V and 1 base from J; junction bases left unmatched: 2. Looked up from germline, CDR1 is SGHVS and CDR2 is FQNEAQ. The CDR3 bases are TGTGCCAGCAGCTTTTGGACTAGCGGCACAGATACGCAGTATTTT. Translated: CASSFWTSGTDTQYF.

The chain recombines TRBV4-2 with TRBJ2-7; 10 bases fit TRBD1. CDR1 and CDR2 from the germline V gene are LGHNA and YNFKEQ. V shed 1 base, J shed 0 bases, and the junction held 9 bases outside the gene matches. CDR3 length: 18 amino acids. CDR3 DNA: TGTGCCAGCAGCCAAGCCAGATTGGACAGGGGGATCTCCTACGAGCAGTACTTC. It translates to CASSQARLDRGISYEQYF.

This chain joins TRBV27 and TRBJ2-4, with a possible D match to TRBD1 (6 bases). The CDR3 is made up of 18 amino acids. Germline V CDR1 and CDR2: MNHEY, SMNVEV (reference sequence). Between the trimmed V and J ends, which lost 0 bases and 2 bases, there was a span of 17 bases. CDR3 loop: CASSLSRWGRGTKNIQYF. The CDR3 bases are TGTGCCAGCAGTTTATCGAGGTGGGGCAGGGGAACCAAAAACATTCAGTACTTC.

The rearrangement uses TRBV19 and TRBJ2-7; 8 bases match TRBD1. Looked up from germline, CDR1 is LNHDA and CDR2 is SQIVND (reference sequence). The length of the CDR3 is 15 residues. Trimming cost V 5 bases and J 3 bases; bases outside gene matches: 9. The CDR3 DNA follows: TGTGCCAGTAGTCGCGACAGGGGATTACACTACGAGCAGTACTTC. Amino acid sequence: CASSRDRGLHYEQYF.

This clone was recorded a few times. The chain recombines TRBV5-1 with TRBJ1-5; the D gene is possibly TRBD1 (5 bases). Per the germline V gene, CDR1 is SGHRS and CDR2 is YFSETQ. Trimming removed 0 bases at V and 3 bases at J, with 10 bases between. The CDR3 spans 15 residues. CDR3: CASSLDGGTNQPQHF. The CDR3 DNA reads as TGCGCCAGCAGCTTGGACGGGGGAACCAATCAGCCCCAGCATTTT.

The chain combines TRBV7-2 with TRBJ1-5, with a possible D match to TRBD1 (5 bases). This CDR3 is 15 amino acids long. V lost 6 bases to trimming and J lost 3 bases, with 15 bases between them. Germline V gene data show CDR1 as SGHTA and CDR2 as FQGNSA. CDR3 DNA: TGTGCCAGCAGAAAAGGCCAGGGCCTCAATCAGCCCCAGCATTTT. It translates to CASRKGQGLNQPQHF.

By proportion, this clone is large. The CDR3 bases are TGTGCCAGCAGTTACTCATCCGGGGAACCCTACAATGAGCAGTTCTTC. Translation: CASSYSSGEPYNEQFF. This chain joins TRBV6-5 and TRBJ2-1; D might be TRBD2 (5 bases). With 0 bases removed from V and 2 bases from J, the gap between germline ends came to 11 bases. This CDR3 contains 16 residues. Germline lookup yields CDR1 MNHEY and CDR2 SVGAGI.

This chain links TRBV5-6 with TRBJ2-7; 7 nucleotides agree with TRBD1. The germline gives CDR1 SGHDT, CDR2 YYEEEE. V lost 0 bases, J lost 9 bases, and 6 bases stayed unmatched. The CDR3 is made up of 13 amino acids. In DNA form, the CDR3 reads TGTGCCAGCAGCTTGGCCGAGGGGGCTGGGCAGTACTTC. Encoded protein: CASSLAEGAGQYF.

V and J are TRBV5-6 and TRBJ2-5, with D tentatively TRBD1 (6 bases). With 0 bases removed from V and 4 bases from J, the gap between germline ends came to 13 bases. Germline values: CDR1 SGHDT, CDR2 YYEEEE. CDR3 length: 15 amino acids. CDR3 nucleotide sequence: TGTGCCAGCAGCTTGGCGGCAGGGGCGCGAGAGACCCAGTACTTC. It encodes CASSLAAGARETQYF.

This clone has just a few counts. The CDR3 here is CASSVAGDTYEQYF. CDR3 nucleotides: TGTGCCAGCAGCGTAGCAGGGGACACCTACGAGCAGTACTTC. The chain employs TRBV9 and TRBJ2-7, with D maybe TRBD1 (6 bases). This CDR3 is 14 amino acids long. Per germline, CDR1 SGDLS and CDR2 YYNGEE. V was pared by 0 bases and J by 2 bases, with 9 bases between.

This clone appeared once. The rearrangement uses TRBV19 and TRBJ2-2; TRBD2 agrees at 11 bases. Germline-derived CDR1 and CDR2 are LNHDA and SQIVND (reference sequence). There are 15 residues in the CDR3. The V and J ends lost 8 bases and 6 bases, in that order; junction bases with no gene match: 8. CDR3 coding DNA: TGTGCCAGTTTTTGGAGACTAGCGGGATCCGGGGAGCTGTTTTTT. This encodes CASFWRLAGSGELFF.